A selection of T cell receptor beta chains follows, all from one sample in a study of cytomegalovirus exposure and HLA in healthy donors. Produced via immunoSEQ multiplex PCR; TCRdb's table is partial and in-frame only. This table holds tens of thousands of clones. Sequenced: PBMCs. These receptor sequences come from a female donor in good health and CMV-seropositive. The conserved cysteine and the conserved F or W are not part of the CDR3 here. The order of the fields is V gene, CDR3 protein.

TRBV19 ASSLRTSGGGYEQY
TRBV4-2 ASSPGTSGRADEQY
TRBV2 ASSGSGEQY
TRBV6-1 ASKGVLETQY
TRBV23-1 ASSQSVRVRGGISAF
TRBV19 ASSIATTGDEQF
TRBV7-2 ASSPESNTGELF
TRBV6-5 ASSYSAGGVADTQY
TRBV5-1 ASSLSPLAGGREQF
TRBV28 ASSLPRGNYEQY
TRBV11-1 ASSANSWSTEAF
TRBV27 ASSSSGTSGGQQYEQY
TRBV25-1 ASSDFTGPSPLH
TRBV11-2 ASSFAGVDTQY
TRBV28 ASMSGGNYGYT
TRBV29-1 SVGTGQGTYEQY
TRBV18 ASSTGLPGFETQY
TRBV6-5 ASRPGQGYEQY
TRBV4-2 ASSQEDGSPVRQY
TRBV5-1 ASSLRGTGANVLT
TRBV20-1 SARGSREQY
TRBV19 ASSTTPTYEQY
TRBV19 ASTEQGYYGYT
TRBV6-5 ASRQGEKLF
TRBV29-1 SVIASGTRDNEQF
TRBV6-5 ASSYSQGSSGNTIY
TRBV28 ASSLTQSSYGYT
TRBV11-3 ASSPPAQGAGTEAF
TRBV4-1 ASSQLQGVSYEQY
TRBV19 ASSLGLAGGLPTGELF
TRBV29-1 SVASLGLPYGYT
TRBV11-1 ASSPRTSWAYEQY
TRBV19 ASMGIHEQY
TRBV28 ASVTENTEAF
TRBV30 AGRAGQAAYEQY
TRBV9 ASSVKGGGLLSSYNEQF
TRBV4-1 ASSQGGTVGDIQY
TRBV5-4 ASSFGGGRSYNEQF
TRBV7-9 ASSQGGVGSSQETQY
TRBV6-5 ASSSTSSGNTIY
TRBV18 ASSPHPAGPEAF